A single sample gave rise to the 19 T cell receptor beta chains below, sequenced in a study of cytomegalovirus exposure and HLA in healthy donors. The PCR used 60 Vbeta and 13 Jbeta primers. Using immunoSEQ multiplex PCR, the repertoire was profiled, and TCRdb retains in-frame clones only, with some absent. The table has about 100,000 clones, roughly 75% seen once. Source material: PBMCs. The receptors were sampled from a man aged 25-45 years in good health and CMV-seronegative.

This chain links TRBV5-5 with TRBJ2-7; a possible D gene is TRBD2 (6 bases). V lost 5 bases to trimming and J lost 0 bases, with 18 bases between them. This CDR3 comprises 16 residues. Germline CDR1 and CDR2: SGHKS and YYEKEE (reference sequence). Here the CDR3 DNA reads TGTGCCAGCAGGCCCACCGGGACTCGTAGCTCCTACGAGCAGTACTTC. Translation: CASRPTGTRSSYEQYF.

This chain joins TRBV11-2 and TRBJ1-6, with D uncertain. CDR3 length: 14 residues. Germline V lookup: CDR1 SGHAT, CDR2 FQNNGV. V dropped 1 base and J dropped 11 bases, with 12 bases sitting between them. In nucleotides, the CDR3 is TGTGCCAGCAGCTTAGGGTTCGGGTCTGCACCCCTCCACTTT. Translating it yields CASSLGFGSAPLHF.

The chain employs TRBV7-2 and TRBJ1-2; tentatively, D is TRBD1 (6 bases). Trimming removed 1 base at V and 7 bases at J, with 16 bases between. The CDR3 sequence is 15 residues long. Germline CDR1 and CDR2: SGHTA and FQGNSA. CDR3: CASSLGGPGEGGYTF. The CDR3 bases are TGTGCCAGCAGCTTAGGAGGTCCAGGGGAGGGTGGCTACACCTTC.

This clone was counted a few times. The chain uses TRBV5-1 and TRBJ1-1; D may be TRBD1 (5 bases). CDR3 length: 13 residues. Trimming removed 0 bases at V and 6 bases at J, with 9 bases between. CDR1 and CDR2 (germline): SGHRS, YFSETQ. CDR3 residues: CASSLGQMAEAFF. Written as DNA, the CDR3 is TGCGCCAGCAGCTTGGGACAGATGGCTGAAGCTTTCTTT.

This clone was observed a single time. V and J are TRBV15 and TRBJ1-1; D is ambiguous. CDR3 size: 13 residues. V was shortened by 4 bases and J by 1 base, with 7 bases between the two germline ends. The germline V gene has CDR1 LNHNV and CDR2 YYDKDF (reference sequence). The CDR3 coding sequence is TGTGCCACCAGCATACAGACGAACACTGAAGCTTTCTTT. Amino acid sequence: CATSIQTNTEAFF.

The chain uses TRBV19 and TRBJ1-5; D not certain. CDR1 and CDR2 (germline): LNHDA, SQIVND (reference sequence). Trimming cost V 8 bases and J 1 base, with 9 bases left between them. The CDR3 extends over 13 amino acids. CDR3 sequence: CASGLWSNQPQHF. The DNA for the CDR3 is TGTGCCAGTGGCCTTTGGAGCAATCAGCCCCAGCATTTT.

The chain recombines TRBV7-2 with TRBJ2-7; 8 bases fit TRBD2. Germline CDR1 reads SGHTA; CDR2 reads FQGNSA. V dropped 2 bases and J dropped 0; count of bases not matched to a gene: 3. This CDR3 region has 15 residues. DNA for the CDR3: TGTGCCAGCAGCTTATCGCGGGGGGCCTCCTACGAGCAGTACTTC. It codes for CASSLSRGASYEQYF.

This rearrangement joins TRBV27 to TRBJ1-2; possibly TRBD1 for D (5 bases). V was shortened by 5 bases and J by 4 bases, with 14 bases between the two germline ends. The CDR3 covers 14 residues. Germline CDR1 is MNHEY and CDR2 is SMNVEV (reference sequence). The CDR3 sequence: CASSPDGAVYGYTF. The CDR3, as DNA: TGTGCCAGCAGTCCGGATGGGGCCGTCTATGGCTACACCTTC.

The chain links TRBV9 to TRBJ2-7; D is possibly TRBD2 (5 bases). V was clipped by 4 bases and J by 2 bases, with 7 bases between them. This CDR3 region has 12 residues. The germline V gene has CDR1 SGDLS and CDR2 YYNGEE. The CDR3 is CASSPGAYEQYF. The CDR3, as DNA: TGTGCCAGCAGCCCCGGGGCCTACGAGCAGTACTTC.

This chain links TRBV5-8 with TRBJ2-5; 7 bases agree with TRBD1. Germline-derived CDR1 and CDR2 are SGHTS and YDEGEE. The trim removed 4 bases at V and 6 bases at J, leaving 9 bases unmatched. The CDR3 sequence is 14 residues long. This CDR3 reads CASSHTGVWKTQYF. The CDR3 DNA follows: TGTGCCAGCAGCCACACAGGGGTGTGGAAGACCCAGTACTTC. The whole variable domain, filled in from reference TRBV5-8 and TRBJ2-5, reads EAGVTQSPTHLIKTRGQQATLRCSPISGHTSVYWYQQALGLGLQFLLWYDEGEERNRGNFPPRFSGRQFPNYSSELNVNALELEDSALYLCASSHTGVWKTQYFGPGTRLLVL.

The rearrangement joins TRBV5-4 to TRBJ1-1; TRBD1 agrees at 11 bases. The CDR3 is 15 residues long. Trimming took 5 bases from V and 0 from J; bases not matched to a gene: 3. Germline V gives CDR1 SGHNT, CDR2 YYREEE (reference sequence). CDR3 coding DNA: TGTGCCAGCAGACTGGGACAGGGGGTGAACACTGAAGCTTTCTTT. Protein product: CASRLGQGVNTEAFF.

The chain employs TRBV6-5 and TRBJ1-2; D might be TRBD1 (5 bases). Per the germline V gene, CDR1 is MNHEY and CDR2 is SVGAGI. The CDR3 totals 13 residues. V lost 3 bases to trimming and J lost 3 bases, with 8 bases between them. The CDR3 region is CASSYLTDYGYTF. The CDR3 nucleotides read TGTGCCAGCAGTTATCTGACAGACTATGGCTACACCTTC.

V and J are TRBV27 and TRBJ1-4; a possible D gene is TRBD1 (6 bases). The CDR3 extends over 20 amino acids. Germline CDR1 is MNHEY and CDR2 is SMNVEV (reference sequence). Trimming removed 3 bases at V and 7 bases at J, with 30 bases between. The CDR3 is CASSFRAGESQRGSTEKLFF. The CDR3 DNA reads TGTGCCAGCAGTTTCCGGGCAGGCGAAAGCCAGAGGGGGTCTACTGAAAAACTGTTTTTT.

The genes are TRBV18 and TRBJ1-3; 12 bases are a match to TRBD1. Germline loops: CDR1 KGHSH, CDR2 LQKENI. This CDR3 comprises 17 residues. V was pared by 1 base and J by 4 bases, with 5 bases of the junction left unmatched. CDR3 sequence (DNA): TGTGCCAGCTCACCACTCGGGACAGGGGGCATCGGAAACACCATATATTTT. It encodes CASSPLGTGGIGNTIYF.

The rearrangement links TRBV7-9 to TRBJ2-1; 8 bases match TRBD1. J was trimmed by 0 bases and V by 5 bases; bases with no gene match: 6. The CDR3 runs to 16 residues. The germline CDR1 and CDR2 sequences are SEHNR and FQNEAQ (reference sequence). This CDR3 reads CASSRTDRASYNEQFF. CDR3 nucleotide sequence: TGTGCCAGCAGCCGGACGGACAGGGCCTCCTACAATGAGCAGTTCTTC.

The chain couples TRBV15 to TRBJ2-2, with D tentatively TRBD2 (5 bases). Germline-derived CDR1 and CDR2 are LNHNV and YYDKDF (reference sequence). The CDR3 runs to 14 residues. V was clipped by 0 bases and J by 5 bases, with 7 bases between them. In DNA form, the CDR3 reads TGTGCCACCAGCAGAGAGGAGGAGACCGGGGAGCTGTTTTTT. Amino acids: CATSREEETGELFF.

The rearrangement uses TRBV4-1 and TRBJ1-2; 8 bases agree with TRBD1. Germline V gene sequence: CDR1 MGHRA, CDR2 YSYEKL. The CDR3 runs to 16 residues. Losses at the gene ends were 1 base for V and 13 bases for J; bases not matched to a gene: 17. This CDR3 reads CASSQAPGTGLDFRTF. CDR3 DNA: TGCGCCAGCAGCCAAGCCCCCGGGACAGGCCTTGATTTCCGCACCTTC.

The gene calls are TRBV4-1 and TRBJ2-5, with D tentatively TRBD2 (5 bases). CDR1 is MGHRA and CDR2 is YSYEKL in the germline V gene. Trimming pared 0 bases from V and 5 bases from J, leaving 16 bases between. The CDR3 is made up of 16 amino acids. CDR3 in amino acids: CASSQDEAVPGETQYF. DNA of the CDR3: TGCGCCAGCAGCCAAGATGAGGCCGTCCCGGGGGAGACCCAGTACTTC.

The gene calls are TRBV27 and TRBJ1-5; D is undetermined. Germline CDR1 MNHEY, CDR2 SMNVEV (reference sequence). V was clipped by 6 bases and J by 5 bases, with 17 bases between them. The CDR3 contains 15 residues. The CDR3 coding sequence is TGTGCCAGCAGGGCTGGTCGGACGGGAGATCAGCCCCAGCATTTT. Amino acid sequence: CASRAGRTGDQPQHF.